This TCR beta chain was documented in a study of T cells after yellow fever vaccination. This clonotype was observed a handful of times. Antigen specificity is unknown. Via MiXCR, TCRdb re-called the 5' RACE reads, giving one row per CDR3 protein. The sample has 310,000 or so distinct CDR3 sequences, 6.5% to 8.5% seen once. Regarding the study as a whole: A limited proportion of clonotypes was detected within both the CD4 and CD8 compartments.

Germline V CDR1 and CDR2: MNHEY, SVGEGT. V gave up 2 bases and J gave up 7 bases, with 14 bases separating them. The CDR3 spans 14 residues. This chain links TRBV6-2 or TRBV6-3 with TRBJ1-2, with D perhaps TRBD1 (5 bases). Sequenced material: PBMCs, taken about 49 days after the first yellow fever vaccination. The sequence was collected from a man between 18 and 35 years old who received the YFV17D yellow fever vaccine. The CDR3 nucleotides read TGTGCCAGCAGTTACATATCAGGGATCGGTGGCTACACCTTC. It is translated as CASSYISGIGGYTF.